This is a list of T cell receptor beta chains from one sample in a study of tumor-infiltrating lymphocytes in localized non-small cell lung cancer. Method: immunoSEQ multiplex PCR; TCRdb's copy keeps in-frame clones and lacks some. The data show 21,000 or so clones, around 67% seen once. Source material: lung tumor tissue. Source of these receptors: a human donor with non-small cell lung cancer. Each CDR3 is given without its conserved first and last residue. Rows may omit the clone size; those that give it use once, few, many or a size class.

clone size,J gene,V gene,CDR3 protein
NA,TRBJ2-7,TRBV5-1,ASRPAGGPYEQY
NA,TRBJ2-1,TRBV7-2,ASSLQDNEQF
NA,TRBJ1-2,TRBV7-2,ASSREGGQGYT
NA,TRBJ1-6,TRBV5-1,ASSSSPTGDDSPLH
once,TRBJ2-1,TRBV7-2,ASSSRRGSSYNEQF
medium-sized,TRBJ2-1,TRBV6-5,ATKGGYDEQF
NA,TRBJ2-1,TRBV9,ASSVDRTTRYNEQF
NA,TRBJ1-1,TRBV6-1,AIGPRGSEAF
few,TRBJ1-1,TRBV4-3,ASSPLGENTEAF
NA,TRBJ2-3,TRBV2,ASSGRSLAGGDTQY
NA,TRBJ2-5,TRBV18,ASSPGTAPQETQY
NA,TRBJ1-5,TRBV2,ASSGAGINQPQH
NA,TRBJ2-5,TRBV7-3,ASGLGPQETQY
NA,TRBJ2-7,TRBV18,ASSKLAGAFYEQY
NA,TRBJ2-1,TRBV10-3,AISEIRPLNSSYNEQF
few,TRBJ1-5,TRBV10-2,ASREGHQPQH
NA,TRBJ2-5,TRBV7-6,ASSSGLAGAQYQETQY
once,TRBJ2-2,TRBV5-5,ASSRLAGGPNTGELF
NA,TRBJ2-7,TRBV30,AWRDPRGRGSLYEQY
NA,TRBJ2-6,TRBV5-6,ATGQGSSGANVLT
NA,TRBJ1-1,TRBV7-6,ASSPERDEAF
NA,TRBJ1-1,TRBV4-3,ASSQGGGAWTEAF
once,TRBJ1-1,TRBV7-2,AGSLLQVNTEAF
NA,TRBJ2-7,TRBV6-4,ASSPERGYEQY
NA,TRBJ1-2,TRBV5-6,ASSLRYGYT